The 18 T cell receptor beta chains in this list originate from one sample, sequenced in a study of identifying expanded T cells in peripheral blood. Sequencing was performed with immunoSEQ multiplex PCR; in TCRdb, only in-frame clones are kept and a portion is missing. The sample has approximately 130,000 clones, 84% seen once; the top ten hold approximately 3%. Sequencing used blood. These receptors all come from a person aged 18 to 70 in good health.

The J gene is TRBJ2-3, the V gene TRBV5-1; the D is unclear. Germline CDR1 reads SGHRS; CDR2 reads YFSETQ. Trimming pared 2 bases from V and 0 bases from J, leaving 10 bases between. This CDR3 comprises 15 residues. CDR3: CASSLEPDSTDTQYF. The CDR3 nucleotides are TGCGCCAGCAGCTTAGAACCTGACAGCACAGATACGCAGTATTTT.

The chain joins TRBV5-1 to TRBJ2-5; no reliable D call. Germline loops: CDR1 SGHRS, CDR2 YFSETQ. The CDR3 is 13 amino acids. Deletions cut 0 bases from V and 2 bases from J, with 5 bases between. The CDR3 nucleotides are TGCGCCAGCAGCTTGGGGTGGCAAGAGACCCAGTACTTC. This encodes CASSLGWQETQYF.

The chain has TRBV19 and TRBJ1-4; 7 positions agree with TRBD1. The CDR3 consists of 15 residues. V shed 5 bases, J shed 5 bases, and the junction held 8 bases outside the gene matches. Germline loops: CDR1 LNHDA, CDR2 SQIVND (reference sequence). The DNA for the CDR3 is TGTGCCAGTAGTGGGTCAGGGGGGACGAATGAAAAACTGTTTTTT. As protein: CASSGSGGTNEKLFF.

The chain has TRBV10-3 and TRBJ2-5; D perhaps matches TRBD2 (5 bases). Trimming cost V 7 bases and J 2 bases, with 11 bases left between them. CDR1 and CDR2 (germline): ENHRY, SYGVKD. The CDR3 runs 13 residues. The CDR3 spells CAIKAGVQETQYF. The CDR3 DNA follows: TGTGCCATCAAGGCCGGGGTGCAAGAGACCCAGTACTTC.

V is TRBV7-2 and J is TRBJ1-6; D remains unclear. Germline V gene data show CDR1 as SGHTA and CDR2 as FQGNSA. The CDR3 consists of 16 residues. Deletions cut 1 base from V and 0 bases from J, with 7 bases between. CDR3 nucleotide sequence: TGTGCCAGCAGCTTAGAATCCGTCTCCTATAATTCACCCCTCCACTTT. This sequence encodes CASSLESVSYNSPLHF.

The rearrangement links TRBV4-3 to TRBJ1-1; D not certain. Trimming left V 0 bases short and J 10 bases short, with 12 bases between. Germline assignment: CDR1 LGHNA and CDR2 YSLEER. This CDR3 is 13 amino acids long. The CDR3 nucleotides read TGCGCCAGCAGCCAAGATTTACATCTAGCAGCTTTCTTT. Translation: CASSQDLHLAAFF.

There are a few counts of this clone. The chain is built from TRBV29-1 and TRBJ2-1; 13 bases are shared with TRBD2. Germline V gene sequence: CDR1 SQVTM, CDR2 ANQGSEA. J gave up 8 bases and V 6 bases, and 4 bases lay outside the gene matches. The CDR3 is made up of 13 amino acids. The CDR3 sequence: CSVTGLAGHEQFF. The CDR3 DNA reads TGCAGCGTAACGGGACTAGCGGGGCATGAGCAGTTCTTC.

This clone was recorded once. V gene TRBV27 combines with J gene TRBJ2-6; D gene uncertain. Trimming took off 0 bases at V and 3 bases at J, with 0 bases between the two ends. Germline-derived CDR1 and CDR2 are MNHEY and SMNVEV (reference sequence). The CDR3 loop spans 13 amino acids. As DNA, the CDR3 is TGTGCCAGCAGTTTATCTGGGGCCAACGTCCTGACTTTC. This gives the protein CASSLSGANVLTF. The entire variable domain, with the rest obtained from reference TRBV27 and TRBJ2-6, is as follows: EAQVTQNPRYLITVTGKKLTVTCSQNMNHEYMSWYRQDPGLGLRQIYYSMNVEVTDKGDVPEGYKVSRKEKRNFPLILESPSPNQTSLYFCASSLSGANVLTFGAGSRLTVL.

In this sample, this clone turned up once. The genes are TRBV29-1 and TRBJ2-5; D uncertain. The germline V gene has CDR1 SQVTM and CDR2 ANQGSEA. This CDR3 has 13 residues. The CDR3 loop reads CSGSRPGLETQYF. The CDR3 DNA reads TGCAGTGGTAGTCGTCCCGGGTTAGAGACCCAGTACTTC.

The chain combines TRBV4-3 with TRBJ1-2; D is undetermined. The CDR3 runs 15 residues. Trimming removed 0 bases at V and 7 bases at J, with 15 bases between. Looked up from germline, CDR1 is LGHNA and CDR2 is YSLEER. CDR3 DNA sequence: TGCGCCAGCAGCCAAGACCATTCCCCCGCGACTGGCTACACCTTC. Translated: CASSQDHSPATGYTF.

The chain links TRBV5-1 to TRBJ2-2; TRBD2 aligns across 11 bases. The CDR3 is 16 residues long. The germline V gene has CDR1 SGHRS and CDR2 YFSETQ. J was trimmed by 6 bases and V by 0 bases; bases with no gene match: 4. CDR3: CASSLGRLAGSGELFF. In nucleotides, the CDR3 is TGCGCCAGCAGCTTGGGGAGACTAGCGGGGTCCGGGGAGCTGTTTTTT.

This sequence joins TRBV7-9 and TRBJ2-1, with 12 bases matching TRBD2. In germline, CDR1 is SEHNR, CDR2 FQNEAQ (reference sequence). The CDR3 runs to 16 residues. The V and J ends lost 4 bases and 8 bases, in that order; junction bases with no gene match: 9. The CDR3 DNA follows: TGTGCCAGCAGCTCCGGACTAGCGGGGCCCAACGATGAGCAGTTCTTC. It yields the protein CASSSGLAGPNDEQFF.

This clone has a handful of counts. The rearrangement links TRBV7-9 to TRBJ1-1, with unresolved D. Trimming stripped 3 bases from V and 0 bases from J, with 8 bases between. This CDR3 is built from 14 residues. Germline CDR1 and CDR2: SEHNR and FQNEAQ (reference sequence). The CDR3 is CASSFPRLNTEAFF. CDR3 in DNA: TGTGCCAGCAGCTTTCCCAGGTTGAACACTGAAGCTTTCTTT.

This clone has a single count. The chain uses TRBV4-3 and TRBJ2-2; a weak D match, TRBD2 (5 bases). This CDR3 is 14 amino acids long. V lost 4 bases and J lost 2, with 8 bases in between. Germline CDR1 is LGHNA and CDR2 is YSLEER. CDR3 loop: CASSLGSNTGELFF. The CDR3 nucleotides are TGCGCCAGCAGCCTAGGGAGTAACACCGGGGAGCTGTTTTTT.

J is TRBJ1-5 and V is TRBV25-1; D is undetermined. The V end lost 1 base, the J end lost 0 bases, and 4 bases lay between the germline ends. The germline V gene encodes CDR1 MGHDK and CDR2 SYGVNS. The CDR3 runs 14 residues. The CDR3 nucleotides read TGTGCCAGCAGTGAATTTTCTAGCAATCAGCCCCAGCATTTT. This gives the protein CASSEFSSNQPQHF.

This chain connects TRBV7-6 to TRBJ2-7; D is possibly TRBD2 (6 bases). Looked up from germline, CDR1 is SGHVS and CDR2 is FNYEAQ. CDR3 length equals 14 residues. The V end was cut by 5 bases, the J end by 7 bases, with 18 bases between. CDR3 sequence: CASSPAGTITEQYF. In nucleotides, the CDR3 is TGTGCCAGCAGCCCCGCGGGAACTATTACTGAGCAGTACTTC. Variable domain in full (rest from reference TRBV7-6 and TRBJ2-7): GAGVSQSPRYKVTKRGQDVALRCDPISGHVSLYWYRQALGQGPEFLTYFNYEAQQDKSGLPNDRFSAERPEGSISTLTIQRTEQRDSAMYRCASSPAGTITEQYFGPGTRLTVT.

The chain uses TRBV5-6 and TRBJ2-7; 13 bases align to TRBD2. This CDR3 is 15 amino acids long. The J segment lost 4 bases and the V segment lost 4 bases, leaving 5 bases of the junction unmatched. Per the germline V gene, CDR1 is SGHDT and CDR2 is YYEEEE. The CDR3 region is CASSLRTSGGYEQYF. The DNA of the CDR3 is TGTGCCAGCAGCCTTAGGACTAGCGGGGGATACGAGCAGTACTTC.

This chain connects TRBV12-5 to TRBJ2-7; D remains unclear. This CDR3 contains 15 residues. V lost 1 base, J lost 3 bases, and 13 bases lay in between. Germline-derived CDR1 and CDR2 are LGHNT and FRNRAP. CDR3 bases: TGTGCTAGTGGTTTGGCCCCCTTAGGTAGCTACGAGCAGTACTTC. It yields the protein CASGLAPLGSYEQYF.